What follows are 23 T cell receptor beta chains derived from one specimen sequenced in a study of graft-versus-host responses after intestinal transplantation. The method was immunoSEQ multiplex PCR; TCRdb's version includes in-frame clones alone and lacks a portion of them. Of 90,000 to 150,000 clones listed, roughly 91% are singletons. The antigens these receptors bind are not known. The sample was unstimulated CD4+ T cells sorted from spleen or lymph node cells, taken before intestinal transplant. Receptor source: a human donor who received an intestinal transplant.

The CDR3 nucleotides are TGTGCCAGCAGCTTAGACGTAATGAACACTGAAGCTTTCTTT. Protein: CASSLDVMNTEAFF. The chain employs TRBV7-9 and TRBJ1-1; D is unclear. V was shortened by 1 base and J by 0 bases, with 6 bases between the two germline ends. There are 14 residues in the CDR3. Germline V CDR1 and CDR2: SEHNR, FQNEAQ (reference sequence).

The chain carries TRBV5-6 and TRBJ2-3, with D perhaps matching TRBD2 (6 bases). Trimming shortened V by 4 bases and J by 1 base, and 13 bases separated the two germline ends. The CDR3 is made up of 15 amino acids. The germline V gene has CDR1 SGHDT and CDR2 YYEEEE. In DNA form, the CDR3 reads TGTGCCAGCAGCCTACGGGAGTGGGGCACAGATACGCAGTATTTT. The encoded protein is CASSLREWGTDTQYF. Together with reference TRBV5-6 and TRBJ2-3, the CDR3 gives the full variable domain: DAGVTQSPTHLIKTRGQQVTLRCSPKSGHDTVSWYQQALGQGPQFIFQYYEEEERQRGNFPDRFSGHQFPNYSSELNVNALLLGDSALYLCASSLREWGTDTQYFGPGTRLTVL.

V and J are TRBV5-1 and TRBJ1-4, with D possibly matching TRBD1 (5 bases). Per the germline V gene, CDR1 is SGHRS and CDR2 is YFSETQ. The CDR3 spans 14 residues. Trimming removed 4 bases from V and 7 bases from J, with 14 bases in between. In DNA, the CDR3 is TGCGCCAGCAGCCTGGGGGACCCGGGTGAAAAACTGTTTTTT. Translation: CASSLGDPGEKLFF. Using reference TRBV5-1 and TRBJ1-4 for the parts outside the CDR3, the full variable domain is KAGVTQTPRYLIKTRGQQVTLSCSPISGHRSVSWYQQTPGQGLQFLFEYFSETQRNKGNFPGRFSGRQFSNSRSEMNVSTLELGDSALYLCASSLGDPGEKLFFGSGTQLSVL.

This chain joins TRBV2 and TRBJ2-5; no definite D call. Deletions cut 5 bases from V and 2 bases from J, with 0 bases between. The CDR3 has 10 residues. Germline-derived CDR1 and CDR2 are SNHLY and FYNNEI. CDR3 residues: CASSQETQYF. DNA for the CDR3: TGTGCCAGCAGTCAAGAGACCCAGTACTTC.

With respect to this clone: At one of its ends the junction is not consistent with the germline gene, which may arise from a read error. The rearrangement uses TRBV7-7 and TRBJ2-5; perhaps D is TRBD1 or TRBD2 (6 bases each). This CDR3 is built from 15 residues. Germline lookup yields CDR1 SSHAT and CDR2 FNYEAQ (reference sequence). The CDR3: CASSLGGTQLETQYF. The CDR3 DNA is TGTGCTAGCAGCCTAGGGGGGACCCAGCTGGAGACCCAGTACTTC.

The chain links TRBV5-8 to TRBJ1-1, with D uncertain. Trimming took off 0 bases at V and 7 bases at J, with 7 bases between the two ends. The CDR3 runs to 12 residues. CDR1 and CDR2 (germline): SGHTS, YDEGEE. The chain's CDR3 is CASSLAAGEAFF. The CDR3 coding sequence is TGTGCCAGCAGCTTGGCCGCGGGTGAAGCTTTCTTT.

The rearrangement joins TRBV30 to TRBJ2-5, with D possibly being TRBD1 (7 bases). Trimming cost V 6 bases and J 1 base, with 15 bases left between them. This CDR3 has 14 residues. Germline V gene lookup returns CDR1 GTSNPN and CDR2 SVGIG (reference sequence). The CDR3 nucleotides are TGTGCCTGTCGACGGGGGACAGTCCAAGAGACCCAGTACTTC. As protein: CACRRGTVQETQYF.

This chain uses TRBV9 with TRBJ1-5, with D unresolved. Per germline, CDR1 SGDLS and CDR2 YYNGEE. Trimming stripped 0 bases from V and 7 bases from J, with 5 bases between. The CDR3 spans 12 residues. Written as DNA, the CDR3 is TGTGCCAGCAGCGTAGTACAGCAGCCCCAGCATTTT. Its translation is CASSVVQQPQHF. The full variable domain, completed using reference TRBV9 and TRBJ1-5, is DSGVTQTPKHLITATGQRVTLRCSPRSGDLSVYWYQQSLDQGLQFLIQYYNGEERAKGNILERFSAQQFPDLHSELNLSSLELGDSALYFCASSVVQQPQHFGDGTRLSIL.

The V call is TRBV27, the J call TRBJ2-3; D may be TRBD2 (5 bases). The CDR3 length is 16 residues. Germline-derived CDR1 and CDR2 are MNHEY and SMNVEV (reference sequence). V dropped 6 bases and J dropped 2 bases, with 18 bases sitting between them. The CDR3 sequence: CASRTTRKPHTDTQYF. The CDR3 coding sequence is TGTGCCAGCAGAACTACTAGGAAGCCCCACACAGATACGCAGTATTTT.

The V call is TRBV9, the J call TRBJ1-5; no clear D. V was clipped by 4 bases and J by 3 bases, with 14 bases between them. This CDR3 spans 15 amino acids. Germline V gene sequence: CDR1 SGDLS, CDR2 YYNGEE. The CDR3 DNA follows: TGTGCCAGCAGCCCACCCCGGGGTTCCAATCAGCCCCAGCATTTT. Translation: CASSPPRGSNQPQHF. Combining the CDR3 with reference TRBV9 and TRBJ1-5 gives the whole variable domain DSGVTQTPKHLITATGQRVTLRCSPRSGDLSVYWYQQSLDQGLQFLIQYYNGEERAKGNILERFSAQQFPDLHSELNLSSLELGDSALYFCASSPPRGSNQPQHFGDGTRLSIL.

This chain joins TRBV5-1 and TRBJ2-7; 9 positions match TRBD1. The CDR3 length is 18 residues. The V segment lost 0 bases and the J segment 1 base; nucleotides outside the gene matches: 11. Germline V lookup: CDR1 SGHRS, CDR2 YFSETQ. Here the CDR3 reads CASSLAGLGTGSSYEQYF. CDR3 in DNA: TGCGCCAGCAGCTTGGCGGGGTTAGGGACAGGGTCATCCTACGAGCAGTACTTC.

V is TRBV14 and J is TRBJ2-1, with TRBD2 identical over 9 bases. The V and J ends lost 0 bases and 7 bases, in that order; junction bases with no gene match: 7. This CDR3 comprises 16 residues. CDR1 is SGHDN and CDR2 is FVKESK in the germline V gene. This chain's CDR3 is CASSQDNLAGRNEQFF. The CDR3 nucleotides read TGTGCCAGCAGCCAAGATAATCTAGCGGGACGGAATGAGCAGTTCTTC.

The chain combines TRBV28 with TRBJ1-6, with D unclear. The CDR3 is 12 residues long. Between the trimmed V and J ends, which lost 2 bases and 12 bases, there was a span of 8 bases. Per the germline V gene, CDR1 is MDHEN and CDR2 is SYDVKM. CDR3 protein: CASSLTQQPLHF. In DNA, the CDR3 is TGTGCCAGCAGTTTAACCCAACAACCCCTCCACTTT.

The V gene is TRBV27, the J gene TRBJ1-1; D remains unclear. CDR3 length: 13 residues. Germline CDR1 and CDR2: MNHEY and SMNVEV (reference sequence). Trimming left V 5 bases short and J 11 bases short, with 18 bases between. The CDR3: CASSRNGPGGAFF. The DNA for the CDR3 is TGTGCCAGCAGTAGAAATGGACCCGGTGGGGCTTTCTTT.

The chain couples TRBV5-4 to TRBJ2-1; TRBD2 is a possible D gene (6 bases). V was shortened by 0 bases and J by 9 bases, with 16 bases between the two germline ends. Germline loops: CDR1 SGHNT, CDR2 YYREEE (reference sequence). This CDR3 has 15 amino acids. As DNA, the CDR3 is TGTGCCAGCAGCTTGGGGGGGGTCGTTCGAGGTGAGCAGTTCTTC. Translating it yields CASSLGGVVRGEQFF.

The genes are TRBV29-1 and TRBJ2-1, with 7 positions matching TRBD2. Losses at the gene ends were 4 bases for V and 5 bases for J; bases not matched to a gene: 8. The V gene's germline CDR1 is SQVTM and CDR2 ANQGSEA. The CDR3 has 14 residues. CDR3 protein: CSVAVWLADNEQFF. For the CDR3, the DNA is TGCAGCGTTGCGGTGTGGCTAGCGGACAATGAGCAGTTCTTC.

For the CDR3, the DNA is TGTGCCAGCAGTTTAGATATGACCTCTAGCACAGATACGCAGTATTTT. Its protein product is CASSLDMTSSTDTQYF. This sequence joins TRBV27 and TRBJ2-3; D is uncertain. Trimming took 2 bases from V and 0 from J, leaving 12 bases between them. The CDR3 runs to 16 residues. Germline CDR1 and CDR2: MNHEY and SMNVEV (reference sequence).

This chain joins TRBV5-1 and TRBJ1-4, with D perhaps TRBD1 (5 bases). The germline V gene encodes CDR1 SGHRS and CDR2 YFSETQ. V lost 0 bases and J 4 bases, leaving 7 bases between the germline ends. The CDR3 has 14 residues. Written as DNA, the CDR3 is TGCGCCAGCAGCTTGGGGCAGGGTAATGAAAAACTGTTTTTT. This gives the protein CASSLGQGNEKLFF.

This CDR3 reads CASSFSNSYEQYF. CDR3 DNA: TGTGCCAGCAGTTTCAGTAACTCCTACGAGCAGTACTTC. The genes are TRBV28 and TRBJ2-7; D not certain. V was shortened by 3 bases and J by 0 bases, with 6 bases between the two germline ends. Per germline, CDR1 MDHEN and CDR2 SYDVKM. The CDR3 spans 13 residues.

The rearrangement joins TRBV6-5 to TRBJ2-3, with D possibly TRBD2 on 6 matching bases. V lost 6 bases to trimming and J lost 5 bases, with 18 bases between them. The CDR3 runs to 15 residues. The germline V gene encodes CDR1 MNHEY and CDR2 SVGAGI. The CDR3 DNA follows: TGTGCCAGCAGAGTTACACACTGGAGGGAAGATACGCAGTATTTT. Protein: CASRVTHWREDTQYF.

Here the CDR3 DNA reads TGTGCCAGCAGGACCGGGGCGGGAAACTATGGCTACACCTTC. Protein product: CASRTGAGNYGYTF. The gene calls are TRBV6-5 and TRBJ1-2; a weak D match, TRBD1 (5 bases). The V end was cut by 6 bases, the J end by 2 bases, with 13 bases between. The CDR3 sequence is 14 residues long. Per germline, CDR1 MNHEY and CDR2 SVGAGI.

V is TRBV19 and J is TRBJ1-3, with D tentatively TRBD1 (5 bases). The germline V gene has CDR1 LNHDA and CDR2 SQIVND (reference sequence). The CDR3 runs 14 residues. V dropped 5 bases and J dropped 5 bases, with 13 bases sitting between them. The CDR3 nucleotides read TGTGCCAGTAGTGCACCGGGACGGAGAAACACCATATATTTT. Translating gives CASSAPGRRNTIYF.

This chain joins TRBV29-1 and TRBJ1-2; D ambiguous. Trimming stripped 7 bases from V and 8 bases from J, with 26 bases between. Looked up from germline, CDR1 is SQVTM and CDR2 is ANQGSEA. The CDR3 has 15 amino acids. Here the CDR3 reads CSGGNRSLWSGGYTF. CDR3 nucleotides: TGCAGCGGAGGGAACAGATCCTTATGGTCAGGAGGCTACACCTTC.